The 17 T cell receptor beta chains presented below share a single source sample, sequenced in a study of cytomegalovirus exposure and HLA in healthy donors. PCR used 60 Vbeta primers and 13 Jbeta primers. Method: immunoSEQ multiplex PCR; TCRdb's copy keeps in-frame clones and lacks some. This listing includes about 210,000 clones. Sequenced: PBMCs. The receptors were sampled from a woman in her twenties or thirties in good health and CMV-seropositive.

CDR3: CASSLPGQEDNEKLFF. CDR3 DNA sequence: TGTGCCAGCAGTTTACCAGGACAGGAAGATAATGAAAAACTGTTTTTT. This sequence joins TRBV28 and TRBJ1-4; 7 bases match TRBD1. The trim removed 2 bases at V and 4 bases at J, leaving 7 bases unmatched. CDR3 size: 16 residues. The germline V gene encodes CDR1 MDHEN and CDR2 SYDVKM.

For this clone: The sample has other DNA sequences that encode this CDR3 too. V is TRBV5-1 and J is TRBJ2-3; 10 nucleotides agree with TRBD2. J lost 3 bases, V lost 4 bases, and 5 bases had no gene match. Germline V CDR1 and CDR2: SGHRS, YFSETQ. There are 15 residues in the CDR3. CDR3 in DNA: TGCGCCAGCAGCCTTAGCGGGGGGCCGACAGATACGCAGTATTTT. This sequence encodes CASSLSGGPTDTQYF.

The rearrangement links TRBV2 to TRBJ2-6, with 7 bases aligning to TRBD1. The J segment lost 2 bases and the V segment lost 3 bases, leaving 1 base of the junction unmatched. This CDR3 has 15 amino acids. Germline V gene lookup returns CDR1 SNHLY and CDR2 FYNNEI. This chain's CDR3 is CASSDQGAGANVLTF. CDR3 DNA: TGTGCCAGCAGTGACCAGGGGGCTGGGGCCAACGTCCTGACTTTC.

The chain has TRBV4-1 and TRBJ2-1; 8 bases align to TRBD1. Trimming at V came to 5 bases and at J to 12 bases, leaving 9 bases not matched to a gene. CDR3 length: 13 amino acids. Germline assignment: CDR1 MGHRA and CDR2 YSYEKL. The CDR3 DNA reads TGCGCCAGCAGCGCGAGGGGAGACAGGGGGCAGTTCTTC. Translating it yields CASSARGDRGQFF.

V and J are TRBV7-6 and TRBJ2-2; TRBD2 aligns across 8 bases. Unmatched junction bases numbered 14, after V lost 7 bases and J lost 4 bases. The CDR3 has 17 residues. Germline lookup yields CDR1 SGHVS and CDR2 FNYEAQ. CDR3 region: CASNPGGEYVVTGELFF. The CDR3 DNA reads TGTGCCAGCAATCCGGGGGGGGAATACGTAGTCACCGGGGAGCTGTTTTTT.

This chain links TRBV5-4 with TRBJ2-7; 7 positions agree with TRBD2. The CDR3 has 15 residues. The junction had 10 bases not matched to a gene; V was cut back by 2 bases and J by 5 bases. The germline V gene encodes CDR1 SGHNT and CDR2 YYREEE (reference sequence). This CDR3 reads CASSFSGGSRNEQYF. Written as DNA, the CDR3 is TGTGCCAGCAGCTTCTCTGGCGGGAGTAGAAACGAGCAGTACTTC.

The rearrangement links TRBV18 to TRBJ1-4; D call uncertain. The CDR3 loop spans 14 amino acids. V was clipped by 2 bases and J by 3 bases, with 7 bases between them. Germline V CDR1 and CDR2: KGHSH, LQKENI. The CDR3 protein is CASSPDGANEKLFF. The CDR3 bases are TGTGCCAGCTCACCAGATGGAGCTAATGAAAAACTGTTTTTT.

The chain joins TRBV4-1 to TRBJ2-4; possible D gene TRBD1, 6 bases. The V end lost 0 bases, the J end lost 7 bases, and 13 bases lay between the germline ends. Per the germline V gene, CDR1 is MGHRA and CDR2 is YSYEKL. CDR3 size: 15 residues. CDR3 sequence (DNA): TGCGCCAGCAGCCAAGACACAGGGTTACTCAACATTCAGTACTTC. Translating it yields CASSQDTGLLNIQYF.

The genes are TRBV4-3 and TRBJ2-1, with D maybe TRBD1 (5 bases). There are 18 residues in the CDR3. Per germline, CDR1 LGHNA and CDR2 YSLEER. The germline V and J ends were trimmed by 3 bases and 0 bases, with 18 bases remaining between them. CDR3 loop: CASSQGPGHASSYNEQFF. The CDR3 DNA follows: TGCGCCAGCAGCCAGGGGCCGGGCCATGCTAGCTCCTACAATGAGCAGTTCTTC.

This sequence joins TRBV5-1 and TRBJ2-7; 8 bases align to TRBD1. Germline V gene sequence: CDR1 SGHRS, CDR2 YFSETQ. V gave up 0 bases and J gave up 5 bases; unmatched junction bases: 7. CDR3 length: 15 residues. This CDR3 is CASSLDGTGLNEQYF. The CDR3 coding sequence is TGCGCCAGCAGCTTGGACGGGACAGGATTAAACGAGCAGTACTTC.

The chain links TRBV9 to TRBJ2-5; 8 nucleotides match TRBD2. Looked up from germline, CDR1 is SGDLS and CDR2 is YYNGEE. The trim removed 9 bases at V and 5 bases at J, leaving 6 bases unmatched. This CDR3 contains 12 residues. CDR3 DNA sequence: TGTGCCACGGGGGGGGTGATGGAGACCCAGTACTTC. Amino acids: CATGGVMETQYF. The variable domain in full, completed from reference TRBV9 and TRBJ2-5, reads DSGVTQTPKHLITATGQRVTLRCSPRSGDLSVYWYQQSLDQGLQFLIQYYNGEERAKGNILERFSAQQFPDLHSELNLSSLELGDSALYFCATGGVMETQYFGPGTRLLVL.

The J gene is TRBJ1-2, the V gene TRBV6-5; the match to TRBD1 covers 7 bases. This CDR3 spans 13 amino acids. Germline V CDR1 and CDR2: MNHEY, SVGAGI. The J segment lost 8 bases and the V segment lost 2 bases, leaving 5 bases of the junction unmatched. CDR3 in DNA: TGTGCCAGCAGTTACGGACAGGCGTTAGGCTACACCTTC. Translating it yields CASSYGQALGYTF.

The rearrangement joins TRBV6-1 to TRBJ2-5; D might be TRBD2 (7 bases). This CDR3 is built from 14 residues. In germline, CDR1 is MNHNS, CDR2 SASEGT. V was shortened by 6 bases and J by 4 bases, with 15 bases between the two germline ends. The CDR3 spells CASRRGEGRETQYF. Written as DNA, the CDR3 is TGTGCCAGCAGGAGGGGGGAGGGTCGAGAGACCCAGTACTTC.

V usage is TRBV27 and J usage is TRBJ2-3, with 9 bases lining up with TRBD1. The trim removed 3 bases at V and 4 bases at J, leaving 2 bases unmatched. Germline CDR1 is MNHEY and CDR2 is SMNVEV (reference sequence). This CDR3 spans 14 amino acids. This chain's CDR3 is CASSLNRGPDTQYF. DNA for the CDR3: TGTGCCAGCAGTTTGAACAGGGGGCCAGATACGCAGTATTTT.

The rearrangement uses TRBV28 and TRBJ2-7, with D perhaps TRBD1 (6 bases). CDR3 length: 12 amino acids. V lost 4 bases, J lost 6 bases, and 10 bases lay in between. Germline V lookup: CDR1 MDHEN, CDR2 SYDVKM. The CDR3 loop reads CASSSTGSEQYF. CDR3 nucleotides: TGTGCCAGCAGTTCCACAGGGTCCGAGCAGTACTTC.

V is TRBV5-4 and J is TRBJ1-2, with TRBD1 matching 7 bases. Germline V gene data show CDR1 as SGHNT and CDR2 as YYREEE (reference sequence). V lost 4 bases, J lost 1 base, and 7 bases stayed unmatched. The CDR3 covers 15 residues. CDR3 loop: CASSLGTERNYGYTF. The CDR3 nucleotides are TGTGCCAGCAGCCTCGGGACAGAACGTAACTATGGCTACACCTTC.

The rearrangement joins TRBV9 to TRBJ1-1; D call uncertain. The CDR3 runs to 14 residues. Germline CDR1 is SGDLS and CDR2 is YYNGEE. Trimming took off 2 bases at V and 4 bases at J, with 12 bases between the two ends. Written as DNA, the CDR3 is TGTGCCAGCAGCGTTCCCTTCAGATCCACTGAAGCTTTCTTT. It yields the protein CASSVPFRSTEAFF.